The 18 T cell receptor beta chains below come from one sample, sequenced in a study of spatial heterogeneity in lung cancer (dated by TCRdb to the late 2010s). In light of the paper, this sample's time point label describes: sample taken at primary tumor resection. Without any cell sorting, TCR sequencing was performed on whole RNA extracted either from tumor and nontumor lung tissue or from cryopreserved PBMC samples. The library was generated by 5' RACE. Sequencing took place on a NextSeq 500. The public sequencing data were trimmed at Q25 with fastp and processed into clonotypes with MiXCR by TCRdb, which kept only in-frame beta chains. Each CDR3 protein appears once, grouped with its most common genes and DNA. Recorded for this sample are roughly 46,000 distinct CDR3 sequences; 10% to 15% of them occurred a single time. The top ten hold 42% of the sample. Here the sequenced sample was PBMCs, taken at surgery. These receptors originate from a female donor with early-stage non-small cell lung cancer.

This clonotype was seen a few times. The CDR3 loop reads CASSLVGLRSGGYTF. Here the CDR3 DNA reads TGTGCCAGCAGCTTAGTAGGGTTACGGTCGGGTGGCTACACCTTC. The rearrangement uses TRBV7-2 and TRBJ1-2; D ambiguous. CDR3 length equals 15 residues. V lost 1 base and J 7 bases, leaving 16 bases between the germline ends. Germline CDR1 SGHTA, CDR2 FQGNSA.

This clonotype was found a few times. The rearrangement links TRBV20-1 to TRBJ2-1; 12 nucleotides line up with TRBD2. The CDR3 is 17 amino acids. Losses at the gene ends were 2 bases for V and 4 bases for J; bases not matched to a gene: 9. Germline CDR1 and CDR2: DFQATT and SNEGSKA (reference sequence). The CDR3 DNA sequence: TGCAGTGCTAGACCCCCCCTAGCGGGGGGGCCTTACAATGAGCAGTTCTTC. Amino acid sequence: CSARPPLAGGPYNEQFF.

The sample holds many counts of this clonotype. The chain has TRBV7-2 and TRBJ2-7; no firm D call. CDR1 SGHTA and CDR2 FQGNSA come from the germline V gene. The V gene lost 4 bases and the J gene lost 3 bases, with 4 bases spanning the gap. The CDR3 consists of 11 residues. CDR3 in DNA: TGTGCCAGCAGCTCCGACTACGAGCAGTACTTC. Translation gives CASSSDYEQYF.

This chain joins TRBV6-6 and TRBJ2-1; D ambiguous. Trimming removed 0 bases at V and 8 bases at J, with 20 bases between. CDR3 length: 17 amino acids. CDR1 is MNHNY and CDR2 is SVGAGI in the germline V gene (reference sequence). This chain's CDR3 is CASSYSKISPDSDEQFF. The CDR3, as DNA: TGTGCCAGCAGTTACTCCAAGATATCCCCCGATTCGGATGAGCAGTTCTTC.

This clonotype was counted ten times or more. The V call is TRBV20-1, the J call TRBJ1-1; the D is unclear. The CDR3 is made up of 13 amino acids. Germline V gene data show CDR1 as DFQATT and CDR2 as SNEGSKA (reference sequence). V gave up 0 bases and J gave up 5 bases, with 10 bases separating them. CDR3 sequence: CSAREMGDTEAFF. The CDR3, as DNA: TGCAGTGCTAGAGAGATGGGAGATACTGAAGCTTTCTTT.

This clonotype was found many times. V is TRBV28 and J is TRBJ2-7; D unresolved. V lost 7 bases, J lost 1 base, and 14 bases lay in between. CDR1 MDHEN and CDR2 SYDVKM come from the germline V gene. The CDR3 has 14 amino acids. The CDR3 sequence is CASTNPHQSYEQYF. Here the CDR3 DNA reads TGTGCCAGCACAAACCCACACCAGTCCTACGAGCAGTACTTC.

CDR3 region: CASSLAGTPNYNEQFF. CDR3 in DNA: TGTGCCAGCAGCTTAGCAGGGACACCAAATTACAATGAGCAGTTCTTC. This chain uses TRBV7-2 with TRBJ2-1; D is perhaps TRBD1 (6 bases). This CDR3 contains 16 residues. CDR1 is SGHTA and CDR2 is FQGNSA in the germline V gene. Trimming removed 0 bases from V and 4 bases from J, with 13 bases in between. Filled out from reference TRBV7-2 and TRBJ2-1, the complete variable domain reads GAGVSQSPSNKVTEKGKDVELRCDPISGHTALYWYRQSLGQGLEFLIYFQGNSAPDKSGLPSDRFSAERTGGSVSTLTIQRTQQEDSAVYLCASSLAGTPNYNEQFFGPGTRLTVL.

This clonotype was picked up a small number of times. The chain recombines TRBV29-1 with TRBJ1-1; tentative D call: TRBD1 (6 bases). Per the germline V gene, CDR1 is SQVTM and CDR2 is ANQGSEA. This CDR3 is built from 15 residues. Trimming took 5 bases from V and 2 from J, leaving 18 bases between them. CDR3: CSVSGGQGKNTEAFF. The CDR3 region has the DNA TGCAGCGTTAGCGGAGGTCAGGGGAAAAACACTGAAGCTTTCTTT.

This clonotype was counted only a few times. The gene calls are TRBV12-5 and TRBJ1-1; D unclear. This CDR3 has 14 amino acids. The germline V gene encodes CDR1 LGHNT and CDR2 FRNRAP. Trimming took off 6 bases at V and 10 bases at J, with 21 bases between the two ends. The CDR3 loop is CASGHPAGRTLAFF. CDR3 bases: TGTGCTAGTGGACACCCGGCGGGGAGGACGTTAGCTTTCTTT.

This clonotype was seen repeatedly, ten times or more. V is TRBV2 and J is TRBJ2-1; 7 bases align to TRBD2. With 7 bases clipped from V and 7 bases from J, the junction kept 13 bases outside the gene matches. Germline V gene lookup returns CDR1 SNHLY and CDR2 FYNNEI. This CDR3 is built from 15 residues. CDR3 coding DNA: TGTGCCAGCACAGATGGCGGGGGAGGTATGAATGAGCAGTTCTTC. Translating gives CASTDGGGGMNEQFF. Supplemented by reference TRBV2 and TRBJ2-1, the full variable domain reads EPEVTQTPSHQVTQMGQEVILRCVPISNHLYFYWYRQILGQKVEFLVSFYNNEISEKSEIFDDQFSVERPDGSNFTLKIRSTKLEDSAMYFCASTDGGGGMNEQFFGPGTRLTVL.

The gene calls are TRBV2 and TRBJ2-5; D not resolved. The CDR3 runs to 13 residues. V lost 5 bases to trimming and J lost 1 base, with 8 bases between them. CDR1 SNHLY and CDR2 FYNNEI come from the germline V gene. The CDR3 DNA sequence: TGTGCCAGCAGTACGGGCCGCCAAGAGACCCAGTACTTC. Its translation is CASSTGRQETQYF.

This rearrangement joins TRBV12-3 or TRBV12-4 to TRBJ2-5; maybe TRBD2 (7 bases). The CDR3 covers 15 residues. Trimming left V 4 bases short and J 2 bases short, with 14 bases between. In DNA form, the CDR3 reads TGTGCCAGCAGTTACTACGGGGGGCCTCAAGAGACCCAGTACTTC. Its protein product is CASSYYGGPQETQYF.

V gene TRBV20-1 combines with J gene TRBJ2-3; D gene unclear. The V and J ends lost 2 bases and 1 base respectively, with 4 bases between them. This CDR3 contains 12 residues. Germline V CDR1 and CDR2: DFQATT, SNEGSKA (reference sequence). The DNA of the CDR3 is TGCAGTGCTAGACGGGGCACAGATACGCAGTATTTT. Residues: CSARRGTDTQYF.

There are many counts of this clonotype. The chain carries TRBV3-1 and TRBJ1-2; no clear D. Germline V lookup: CDR1 LGHDT, CDR2 YNNKEL (reference sequence). The ends were cut back, 1 base at V and 4 bases at J, with 10 bases in the middle. CDR3 length equals 14 residues. CDR3 in DNA: TGTGCCAGCAGCCAAGGGCAGTCTCTCTATGGCTACACCTTC. Amino acid sequence: CASSQGQSLYGYTF.

The rearrangement joins TRBV4-3 to TRBJ2-3; tentative D call: TRBD2 (6 bases). This CDR3 region has 14 residues. The V gene's germline CDR1 is LGHNA and CDR2 YSLEER. The ends were cut back, 0 bases at V and 4 bases at J, with 8 bases in the middle. This CDR3 reads CASSQEGGADTQYF. The CDR3 region has the DNA TGCGCCAGCAGCCAAGAGGGGGGAGCAGATACGCAGTATTTT.

In this sample, this clonotype turned up many times. This chain joins TRBV20-1 and TRBJ1-2; a weak D match, TRBD1 (5 bases). V was trimmed by 6 bases and J by 0 bases, leaving 8 bases between them. Germline lookup yields CDR1 DFQATT and CDR2 SNEGSKA (reference sequence). This CDR3 has 12 amino acids. Written as DNA, the CDR3 is TGCAGTGCGGGACGGACTAACTATGGCTACACCTTC. This codes for CSAGRTNYGYTF.

The DNA of the CDR3 is TGTGCCAGCCAGGGGGACTACTACGAGCAGTACTTC. It yields the protein CASQGDYYEQYF. V usage is TRBV6-2 or TRBV6-3 and J usage is TRBJ2-7; D might be TRBD1 or TRBD2, each matching 7 bases. Trimming took off 8 bases at V and 3 bases at J, with 11 bases between the two ends. Germline V gene sequence: CDR1 MNHEY, CDR2 SVGEGT. The CDR3 has 12 residues.

This clonotype was seen a few times. V usage is TRBV12-3 or TRBV12-4 and J usage is TRBJ2-2, with 7 nucleotides matching TRBD1. The length of the CDR3 is 16 residues. Unmatched junction bases numbered 5, after V lost 3 bases and J lost 1 base. The CDR3, as DNA: TGTGCCAGCAGTTTCCGCCGGACAGGGAACACCGGGGAGCTGTTTTTT. It translates to CASSFRRTGNTGELFF.